This TCR beta chain was retrieved from a study of blood T cell repertoires in COVID-19. Study background: Sites across the United States, Italy and Spain contributed samples from acute and convalescent COVID-19. In each case, the material was cDNA or gDNA derived from T cells, B-cell-depleted T cells, or PBMCs.

Original analysis: Amplifying reference gene primers gave estimates of nucleated cell counts. The protocol was immunoSEQ multiplex PCR, while the TCRdb copy is restricted to in-frame clones and leaves out a portion. D and trimming come from the DNA, and the V and J calls and clone size come from that table. This table has some 150,000 clones, approximately 87% appearing once. It was during active infection that Seattle patients were enrolled and then longitudinally followed. Germline V gene sequence: CDR1 LGHDT, CDR2 YNNKEL (reference sequence). The CDR3 has 15 residues. The ends were cut back, 4 bases at V and 3 bases at J, with 10 bases in the middle.

The chain has TRBV3-1 (or the pseudogene TRBV3-2) and TRBJ1-6; D perhaps matches TRBD1 (5 bases). This clonotype was obtained from a woman aged 55-69 years with COVID-19, enrolled during active disease. Sequenced input: peripheral blood. CDR3 DNA sequence: TGTGCCAGCAGCCTACAGGAAGACTATAATTCACCCCTCCACTTT. It is translated as CASSLQEDYNSPLHF.